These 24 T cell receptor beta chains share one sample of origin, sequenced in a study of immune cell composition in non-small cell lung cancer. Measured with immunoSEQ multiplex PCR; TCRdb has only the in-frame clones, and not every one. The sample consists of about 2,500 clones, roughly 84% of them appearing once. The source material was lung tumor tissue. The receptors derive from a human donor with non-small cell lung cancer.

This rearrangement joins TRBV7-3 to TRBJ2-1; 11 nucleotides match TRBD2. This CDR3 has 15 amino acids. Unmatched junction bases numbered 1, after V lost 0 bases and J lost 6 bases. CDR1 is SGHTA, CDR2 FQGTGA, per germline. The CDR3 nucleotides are TGTGCCAGCAGCTTAACCGGGACTAGCGGCAATGAGCAGTTCTTC. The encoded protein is CASSLTGTSGNEQFF. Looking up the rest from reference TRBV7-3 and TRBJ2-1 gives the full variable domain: GAGVSQTPSNKVTEKGKYVELRCDPISGHTALYWYRQSLGQGPEFLIYFQGTGAADDSGLPNDRFFAVRPEGSVSTLKIQRTERGDSAVYLCASSLTGTSGNEQFFGPGTRLTVL.

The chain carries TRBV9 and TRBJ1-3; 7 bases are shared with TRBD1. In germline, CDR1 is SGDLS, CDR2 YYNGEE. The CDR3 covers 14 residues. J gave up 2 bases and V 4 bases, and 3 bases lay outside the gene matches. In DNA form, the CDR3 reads TGTGCCAGCAGCTCAGGGACAGCTGGAAACACCATATATTTT. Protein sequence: CASSSGTAGNTIYF.

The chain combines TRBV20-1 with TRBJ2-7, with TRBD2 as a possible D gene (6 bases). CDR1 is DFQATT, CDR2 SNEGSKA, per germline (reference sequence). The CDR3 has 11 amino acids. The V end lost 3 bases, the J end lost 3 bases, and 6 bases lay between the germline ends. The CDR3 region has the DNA TGCAGTGCTAGGGAGGGCTACGAGCAGTACTTC. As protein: CSAREGYEQYF.

The CDR3 DNA sequence: TGTGCCAGCAGCACGGGACTAGCGGGGTGGAGTTATGAGCAGTTCTTC. Translating gives CASSTGLAGWSYEQFF. This chain joins TRBV5-4 and TRBJ2-1, with 13 bases that match TRBD2. CDR1 SGHNT and CDR2 YYREEE come from the germline V gene (reference sequence). J gave up 8 bases and V 4 bases, and 9 bases lay outside the gene matches. The CDR3 consists of 16 residues. The entire variable domain, with the rest obtained from reference TRBV5-4 and TRBJ2-1, is as follows: ETGVTQSPTHLIKTRGQQVTLRCSSQSGHNTVSWYQQALGQGPQFIFQYYREEENGRGNFPPRFSGLQFPNYSSELNVNALELDDSALYLCASSTGLAGWSYEQFFGPGTRLTVL.

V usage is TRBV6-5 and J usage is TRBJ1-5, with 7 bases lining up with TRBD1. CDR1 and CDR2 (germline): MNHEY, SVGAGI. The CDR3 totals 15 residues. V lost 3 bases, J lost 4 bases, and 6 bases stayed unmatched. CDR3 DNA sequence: TGTGCCAGCAGTTATCGACAGGGCGGTAATCAGCCCCAGCATTTT. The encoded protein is CASSYRQGGNQPQHF.

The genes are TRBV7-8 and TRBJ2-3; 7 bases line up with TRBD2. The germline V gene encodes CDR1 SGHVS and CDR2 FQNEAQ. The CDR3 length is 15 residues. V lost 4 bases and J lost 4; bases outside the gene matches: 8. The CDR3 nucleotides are TGTGCCAGCAGCTCAAGCGGGGCGGGGTCAGATACGCAGTATTTT. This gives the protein CASSSSGAGSDTQYF.

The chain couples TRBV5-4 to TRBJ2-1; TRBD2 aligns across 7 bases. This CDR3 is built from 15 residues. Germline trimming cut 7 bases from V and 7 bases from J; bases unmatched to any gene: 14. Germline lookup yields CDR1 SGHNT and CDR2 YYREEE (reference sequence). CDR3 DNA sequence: TGTGCCAGCTCTCCGGGGGGAGGGCGGGGGAATGAGCAGTTCTTC. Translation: CASSPGGGRGNEQFF.

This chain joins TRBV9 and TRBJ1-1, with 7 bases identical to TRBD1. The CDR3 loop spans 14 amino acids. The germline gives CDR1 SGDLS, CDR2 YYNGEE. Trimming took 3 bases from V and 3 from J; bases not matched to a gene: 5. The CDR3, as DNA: TGTGCCAGCAGCGCGATGACAGGGTACACTGAAGCTTTCTTT. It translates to CASSAMTGYTEAFF.

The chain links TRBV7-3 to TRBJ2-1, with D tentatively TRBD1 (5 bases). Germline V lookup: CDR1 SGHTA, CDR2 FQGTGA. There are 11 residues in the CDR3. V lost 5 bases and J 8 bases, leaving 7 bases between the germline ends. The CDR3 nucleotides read TGTGCCAGCAGCCAAGGGGATGAGCAGTTCTTC. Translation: CASSQGDEQFF.

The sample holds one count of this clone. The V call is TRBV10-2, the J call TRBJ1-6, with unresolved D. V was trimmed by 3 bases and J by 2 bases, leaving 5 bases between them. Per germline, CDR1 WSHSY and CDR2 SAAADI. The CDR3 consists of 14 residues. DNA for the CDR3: TGCGCCAGCAGTGAACCAGCCTATAATTCACCCCTCCACTTT. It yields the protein CASSEPAYNSPLHF.

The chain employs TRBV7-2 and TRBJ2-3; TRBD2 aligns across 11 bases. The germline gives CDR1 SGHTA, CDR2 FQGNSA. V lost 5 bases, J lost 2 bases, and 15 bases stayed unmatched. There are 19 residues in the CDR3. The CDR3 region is CASSPRLAGTRIDTDTQYF. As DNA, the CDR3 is TGTGCCAGCAGCCCTCGACTAGCGGGAACGAGGATCGACACAGATACGCAGTATTTT.

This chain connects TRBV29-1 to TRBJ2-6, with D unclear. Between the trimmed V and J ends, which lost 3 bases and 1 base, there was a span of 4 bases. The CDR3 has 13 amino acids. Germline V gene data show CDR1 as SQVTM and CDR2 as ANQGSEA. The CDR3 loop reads CSVDTSGANVLTF. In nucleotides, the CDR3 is TGCAGCGTTGATACTTCTGGGGCCAACGTCCTGACTTTC.

CDR3 DNA: TGTGCCAGCAGCTTGAGTCCCCTTAACTATGGCTACACCTTC. It specifies CASSLSPLNYGYTF. The chain couples TRBV7-6 to TRBJ1-2; D is unclear. The CDR3 runs to 14 residues. The germline CDR1 and CDR2 sequences are SGHVS and FNYEAQ. Trimming pared 3 bases from V and 1 base from J, leaving 9 bases between. Drawing the rest from reference TRBV7-6 and TRBJ1-2, the complete variable domain is GAGVSQSPRYKVTKRGQDVALRCDPISGHVSLYWYRQALGQGPEFLTYFNYEAQQDKSGLPNDRFSAERPEGSISTLTIQRTEQRDSAMYRCASSLSPLNYGYTFGSGTRLTVV.

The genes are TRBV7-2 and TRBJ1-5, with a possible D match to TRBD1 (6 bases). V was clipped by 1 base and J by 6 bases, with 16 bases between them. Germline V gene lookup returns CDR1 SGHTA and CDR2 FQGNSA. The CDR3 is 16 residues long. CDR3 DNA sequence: TGTGCCAGCAGCTTAGTAGGGGGGGCCGGTGGTCAGCCCCAGCATTTT. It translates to CASSLVGGAGGQPQHF.

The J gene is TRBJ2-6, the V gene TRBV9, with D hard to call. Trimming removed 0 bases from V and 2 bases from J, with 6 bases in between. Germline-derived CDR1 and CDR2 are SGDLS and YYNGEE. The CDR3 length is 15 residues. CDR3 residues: CASSVASAGANVLTF. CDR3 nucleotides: TGTGCCAGCAGCGTAGCGTCTGCTGGGGCCAACGTCCTGACTTTC.

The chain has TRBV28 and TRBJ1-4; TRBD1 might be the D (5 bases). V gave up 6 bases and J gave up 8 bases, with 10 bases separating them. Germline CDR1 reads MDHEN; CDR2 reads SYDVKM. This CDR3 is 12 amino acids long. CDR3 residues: CASRIGGEKLFF. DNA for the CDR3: TGTGCCAGCAGGATCGGGGGAGAAAAACTGTTTTTT.

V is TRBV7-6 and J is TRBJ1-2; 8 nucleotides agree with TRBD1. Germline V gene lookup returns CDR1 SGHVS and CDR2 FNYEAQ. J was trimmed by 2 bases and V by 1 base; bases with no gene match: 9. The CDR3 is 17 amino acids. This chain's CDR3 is CASSLVPPDRGNYGYTF. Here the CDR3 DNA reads TGTGCCAGCAGCTTAGTTCCTCCCGACAGGGGAAACTATGGCTACACCTTC.

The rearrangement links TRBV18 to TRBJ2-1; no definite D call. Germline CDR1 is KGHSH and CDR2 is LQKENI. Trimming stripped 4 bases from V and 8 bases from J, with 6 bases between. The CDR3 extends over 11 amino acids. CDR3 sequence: CASSLIDEQFF. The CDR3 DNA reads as TGTGCCAGCTCACTCATTGATGAGCAGTTCTTC. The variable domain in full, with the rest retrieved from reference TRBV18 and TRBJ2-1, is NAGVMQNPRHLVRRRGQEARLRCSPMKGHSHVYWYRQLPEEGLKFMVYLQKENIIDESGMPKERFSAEFPKEGPSILRIQQVVRGDSAAYFCASSLIDEQFFGPGTRLTVL.

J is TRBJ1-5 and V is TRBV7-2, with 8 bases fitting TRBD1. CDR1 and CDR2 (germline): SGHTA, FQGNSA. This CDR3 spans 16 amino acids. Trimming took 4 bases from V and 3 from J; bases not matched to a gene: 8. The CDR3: CASSSNPGQVNQPQHF. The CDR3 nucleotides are TGTGCCAGCAGCTCCAACCCGGGACAGGTCAATCAGCCCCAGCATTTT.

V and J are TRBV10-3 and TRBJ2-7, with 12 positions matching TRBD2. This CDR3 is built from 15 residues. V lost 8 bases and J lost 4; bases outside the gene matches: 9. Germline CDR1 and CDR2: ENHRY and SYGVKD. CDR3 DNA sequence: TGTGCCATCGGGGGGGGGACTAGCGGGTCGTACGAGCAGTACTTC. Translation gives CAIGGGTSGSYEQYF.

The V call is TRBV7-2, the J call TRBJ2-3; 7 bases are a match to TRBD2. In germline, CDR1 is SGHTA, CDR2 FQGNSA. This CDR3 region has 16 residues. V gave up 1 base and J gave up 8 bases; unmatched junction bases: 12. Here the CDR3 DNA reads TGTGCCAGCAGCTTAGGGGCGGGAGTAACATCGGGTACGCAGTATTTT. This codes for CASSLGAGVTSGTQYF.

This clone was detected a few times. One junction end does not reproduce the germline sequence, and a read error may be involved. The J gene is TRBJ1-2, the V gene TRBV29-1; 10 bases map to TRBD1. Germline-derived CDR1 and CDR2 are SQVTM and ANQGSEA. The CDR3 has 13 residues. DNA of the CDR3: TGCAGCGTTTACCCTACCGGGACAGGGGTTAGGGTCTTC. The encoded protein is CSVYPTGTGVRVF.

Here the CDR3 reads CASSPRITGTGAYEQYF. Written as DNA, the CDR3 is TGTGCCAGCAGTCCCCGTATTACCGGGACAGGAGCCTACGAGCAGTACTTC. The rearrangement uses TRBV27 and TRBJ2-7, with 8 bases aligning to TRBD1. CDR1 and CDR2 from the germline V gene are MNHEY and SMNVEV (reference sequence). The CDR3 loop spans 17 amino acids. Trimming removed 5 bases from V and 2 bases from J; junction bases left unmatched: 14.

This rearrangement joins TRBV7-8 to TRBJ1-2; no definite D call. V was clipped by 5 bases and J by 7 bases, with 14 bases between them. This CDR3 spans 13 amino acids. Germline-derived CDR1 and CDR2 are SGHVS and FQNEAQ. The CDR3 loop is CASSPRGSSGYTF. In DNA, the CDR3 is TGTGCCAGCAGCCCCAGAGGCAGTTCTGGCTACACCTTC.